This T cell receptor (beta chain) appears in the sequencing data of a study of early T cells in non-severe SARS-CoV-2 infection. The overall study: Unsorted whole-blood RNA was sequenced in bulk, leaving chains unpaired.

This clonotype has only a few counts. Its cognate antigen is unknown. The CDR3 loop spans 12 amino acids. CDR1 and CDR2 (germline): LNHNV, YYDKDF (reference sequence). V shed 0 bases and J shed 9 bases, with 3 bases lying between them. Tagging with unique molecular identifiers was applied to individual cDNA molecules. TCRdb reprocessed the 5' RACE reads via MiXCR and lists one record per CDR3 protein. The sample consists of some 90,000 distinct CDR3 sequences, 15% of them appearing once. Study-wide points: Anti-spike CD8 responses were favored by VDJdb matching, which missed private and CD4 specificities.

The receptor was isolated from an adult who was a healthcare worker with PCR-confirmed SARS-CoV-2 infection or an uninfected control (not recorded which). V usage is TRBV15 and J usage is TRBJ1-6; D remains ambiguous. The sample consisted of whole blood. CDR3 amino acids: CATSRDSSPLHF. CDR3 DNA: TGTGCCACCAGCAGAGACAGTTCACCCCTCCACTTT.